Presented here are 11 T cell receptor beta chains from one specimen sequenced in a study of CXCR3-negative and CXCR3-positive naive CD8 T cells. Findings and caveats of the study: More hydrophobic TRB CDR3s occurred in CXCR3-positive than in CXCR3-negative naive cells.

Their antigens remain unidentified. TRB cDNA libraries were made by UMI-labeled 5' RACE. One entry per CDR3 protein, without DNA, is what TCRdb gives after re-calling the 5' RACE reads. The sample is made up of roughly 80,000 distinct CDR3 sequences, and the top ten hold 0.55% to 0.8% of it. Sequences were obtained from naive CXCR3+ CD8+ T cells from blood. This sample's subset: CD45RO-CCR7+CD27+CD95- naive CD8+ T cells expressing CXCR3 (TNR3+). The source of these receptors is a human donor in good health. Some clones in this sample may be carry-over from other donors' samples.

The chain has TRBV29-1 and TRBJ1-2; checking the TCRdb D call of TRBD1 is not possible without DNA. The CDR3 runs to 12 residues. CDR1 SQVTM and CDR2 ANQGSEA come from the germline V gene. The CDR3 sequence is CSALGQGVGYTF.

V is TRBV5-6 and J is TRBJ2-7; TCRdb designates TRBD1, a call that cannot be tested without DNA. This CDR3 spans 14 amino acids. In germline, CDR1 is SGHDT, CDR2 YYEEEE. CDR3 in amino acids: CASSSPGSPYEQYF.

The genes are TRBV7-9 and TRBJ2-7. Germline V gene sequence: CDR1 SEHNR, CDR2 FQNEAQ (reference sequence). The CDR3 is made up of 11 amino acids. The CDR3 is CASSRNYEQYF.

V usage is TRBV4-1 and J usage is TRBJ2-7; TCRdb's assignment of TRBD2 cannot be checked, as there is no DNA. This CDR3 contains 14 residues. The germline V gene encodes CDR1 MGHRA and CDR2 YSYEKL. Here the CDR3 reads CASSPPSADYEQYF.

The gene calls are TRBV29-1 and TRBJ2-3; without DNA, the TCRdb call of TRBD1 cannot be checked. From germline, CDR1 is SQVTM and CDR2 ANQGSEA. The CDR3 contains 15 residues. The CDR3 sequence: CSGLLGGENTDTQYF.

The chain employs TRBV28 and TRBJ1-5; the D call from TCRdb, TRBD1, cannot be confirmed without DNA. The CDR3 length is 16 residues. Germline values: CDR1 MDHEN, CDR2 SYDVKM. CDR3 sequence reads: CASSFPGQEGNQPQHF.

This rearrangement joins TRBV23-1 to TRBJ2-3; with no DNA, the TCRdb D assignment of TRBD2 cannot be verified. TRBV23-1 is reported as an ORF; its role is uncertain. The CDR3 runs 14 residues. The CDR3: CASPPAGVPDTQYF.

This sequence joins TRBV28 and TRBJ2-7. The length of the CDR3 is 12 residues. In germline, CDR1 is MDHEN, CDR2 SYDVKM. CDR3 sequence reads: CASSFGYYEQYF.

This chain connects TRBV15 to TRBJ1-6. The CDR3 runs to 14 residues. Germline lookup yields CDR1 LNHNV and CDR2 YYDKDF (reference sequence). The CDR3 spells CATSRSSYNSPLHF.

The CDR3 here is CASSLGEGGSSYEQYF. This chain connects TRBV7-6 to TRBJ2-7; TCRdb's assignment of TRBD1 cannot be checked, as there is no DNA. The germline V gene encodes CDR1 SGHVS and CDR2 FNYEAQ. This CDR3 region has 16 residues.

This chain links TRBV6-2 or TRBV6-3 with TRBJ1-1. Germline V gene sequence: CDR1 MNHEY, CDR2 SVGEGT. The CDR3 extends over 11 amino acids. The CDR3 sequence is CASSSLERAFF.